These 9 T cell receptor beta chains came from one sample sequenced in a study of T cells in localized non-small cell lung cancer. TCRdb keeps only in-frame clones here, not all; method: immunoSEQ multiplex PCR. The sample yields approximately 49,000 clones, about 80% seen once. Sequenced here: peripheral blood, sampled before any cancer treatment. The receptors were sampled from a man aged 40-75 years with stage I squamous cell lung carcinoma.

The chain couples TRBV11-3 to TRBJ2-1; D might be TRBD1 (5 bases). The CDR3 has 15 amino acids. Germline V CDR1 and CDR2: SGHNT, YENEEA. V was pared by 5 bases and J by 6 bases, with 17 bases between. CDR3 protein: CASSPGQANSNEQFF. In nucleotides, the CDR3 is TGTGCCAGCAGCCCAGGGCAGGCCAATAGCAATGAGCAGTTCTTC.

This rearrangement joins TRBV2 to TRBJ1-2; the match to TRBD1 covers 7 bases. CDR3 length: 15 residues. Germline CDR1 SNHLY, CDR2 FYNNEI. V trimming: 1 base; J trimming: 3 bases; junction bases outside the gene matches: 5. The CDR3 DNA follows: TGTGCCAGCAGTGAAGGGAGAGGGGGCGACTATGGCTACACCTTC. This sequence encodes CASSEGRGGDYGYTF. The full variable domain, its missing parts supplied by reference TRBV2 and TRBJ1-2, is EPEVTQTPSHQVTQMGQEVILRCVPISNHLYFYWYRQILGQKVEFLVSFYNNEISEKSEIFDDQFSVERPDGSNFTLKIRSTKLEDSAMYFCASSEGRGGDYGYTFGSGTRLTVV.

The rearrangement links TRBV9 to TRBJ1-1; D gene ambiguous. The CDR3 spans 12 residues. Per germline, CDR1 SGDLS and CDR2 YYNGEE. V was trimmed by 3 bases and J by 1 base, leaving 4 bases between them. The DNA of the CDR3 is TGTGCCAGCAGCGCAGGGAACACTGAAGCTTTCTTT. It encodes CASSAGNTEAFF.

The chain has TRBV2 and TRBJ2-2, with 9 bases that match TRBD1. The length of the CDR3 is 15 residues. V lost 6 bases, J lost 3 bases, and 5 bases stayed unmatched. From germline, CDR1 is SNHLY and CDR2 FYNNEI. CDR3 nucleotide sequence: TGTGCCAGCAGCGCTCGACAGGGGGACACCGGGGAGCTGTTTTTT. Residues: CASSARQGDTGELFF. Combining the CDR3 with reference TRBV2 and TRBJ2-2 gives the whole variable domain EPEVTQTPSHQVTQMGQEVILRCVPISNHLYFYWYRQILGQKVEFLVSFYNNEISEKSEIFDDQFSVERPDGSNFTLKIRSTKLEDSAMYFCASSARQGDTGELFFGEGSRLTVL.

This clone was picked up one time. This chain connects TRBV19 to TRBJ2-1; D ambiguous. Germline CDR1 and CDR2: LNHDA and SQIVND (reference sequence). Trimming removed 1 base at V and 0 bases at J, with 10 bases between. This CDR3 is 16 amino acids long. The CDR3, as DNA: TGTGCCAGTAGTATAGTCCGCGGCAGCTCCTACAATGAGCAGTTCTTC. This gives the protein CASSIVRGSSYNEQFF.

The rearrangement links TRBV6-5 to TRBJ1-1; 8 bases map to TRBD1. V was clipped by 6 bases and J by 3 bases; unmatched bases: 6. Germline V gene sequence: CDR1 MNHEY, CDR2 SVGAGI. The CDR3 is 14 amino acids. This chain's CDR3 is CASRAGGLDTEAFF. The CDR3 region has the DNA TGTGCCAGCAGAGCAGGGGGCTTGGACACTGAAGCTTTCTTT.

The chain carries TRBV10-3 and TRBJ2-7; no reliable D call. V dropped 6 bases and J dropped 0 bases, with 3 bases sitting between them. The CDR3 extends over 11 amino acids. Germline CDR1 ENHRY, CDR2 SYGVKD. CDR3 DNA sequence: TGTGCCATCAGCCCCTCCTACGAGCAGTACTTC. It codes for CAISPSYEQYF.

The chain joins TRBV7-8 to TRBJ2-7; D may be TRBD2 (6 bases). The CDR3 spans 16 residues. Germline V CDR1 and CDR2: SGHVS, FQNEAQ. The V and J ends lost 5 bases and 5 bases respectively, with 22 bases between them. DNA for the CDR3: TGTGCCAGCAGCCCCGGAAAGGGGAGGACGGTACACGAGCAGTACTTC. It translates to CASSPGKGRTVHEQYF. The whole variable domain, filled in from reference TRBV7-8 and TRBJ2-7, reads GAGVSQSPRYKVAKRGQDVALRCDPISGHVSLFWYQQALGQGPEFLTYFQNEAQLDKSGLPSDRFFAERPEGSVSTLKIQRTQQEDSAVYLCASSPGKGRTVHEQYFGPGTRLTVT.

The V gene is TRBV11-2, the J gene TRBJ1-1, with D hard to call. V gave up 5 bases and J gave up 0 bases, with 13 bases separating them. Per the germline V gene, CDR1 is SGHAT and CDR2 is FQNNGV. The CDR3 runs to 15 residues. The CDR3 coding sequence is TGTGCCAGCAGCCTCCCTCCTGGGGTGAACACTGAAGCTTTCTTT. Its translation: CASSLPPGVNTEAFF.